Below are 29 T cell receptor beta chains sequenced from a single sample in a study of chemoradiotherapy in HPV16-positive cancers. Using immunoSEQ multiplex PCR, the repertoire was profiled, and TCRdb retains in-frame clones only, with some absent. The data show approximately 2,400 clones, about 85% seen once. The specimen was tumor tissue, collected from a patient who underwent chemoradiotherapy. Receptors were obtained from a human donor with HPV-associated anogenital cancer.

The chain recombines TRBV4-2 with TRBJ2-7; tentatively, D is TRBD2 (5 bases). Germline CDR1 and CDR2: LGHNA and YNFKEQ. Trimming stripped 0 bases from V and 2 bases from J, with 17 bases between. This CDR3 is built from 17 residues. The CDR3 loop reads CASSQEEPSGGAYEQYF. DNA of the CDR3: TGTGCCAGCAGCCAAGAAGAGCCGAGCGGAGGCGCCTACGAGCAGTACTTC.

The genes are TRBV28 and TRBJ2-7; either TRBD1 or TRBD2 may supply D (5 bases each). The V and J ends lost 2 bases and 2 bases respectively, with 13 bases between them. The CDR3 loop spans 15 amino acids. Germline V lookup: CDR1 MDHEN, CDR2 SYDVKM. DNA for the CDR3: TGTGCCAGCAGTTTAATTCAGGTGGGGGCCTACGAGCAGTACTTC. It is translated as CASSLIQVGAYEQYF.

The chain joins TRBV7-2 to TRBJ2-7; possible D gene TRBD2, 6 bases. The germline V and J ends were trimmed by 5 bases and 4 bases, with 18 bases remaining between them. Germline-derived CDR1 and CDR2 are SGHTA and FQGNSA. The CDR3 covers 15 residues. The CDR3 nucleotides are TGTGCCAGCAGCATAGATGGGGGAGGAACTTACGAGCAGTACTTC. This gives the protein CASSIDGGGTYEQYF.

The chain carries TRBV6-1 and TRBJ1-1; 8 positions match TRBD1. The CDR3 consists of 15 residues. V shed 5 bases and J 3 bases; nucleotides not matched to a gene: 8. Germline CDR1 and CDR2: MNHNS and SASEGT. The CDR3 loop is CASSQGAPGYTEAFF. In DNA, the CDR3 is TGTGCCAGCAGTCAGGGGGCGCCGGGGTACACTGAAGCTTTCTTT.

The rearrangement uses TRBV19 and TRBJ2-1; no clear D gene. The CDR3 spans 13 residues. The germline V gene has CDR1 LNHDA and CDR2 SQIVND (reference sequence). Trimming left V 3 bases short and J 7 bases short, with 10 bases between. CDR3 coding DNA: TGTGCCAGTAGTATCCGGGCTTGGAATGAGCAGTTCTTC. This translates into CASSIRAWNEQFF.

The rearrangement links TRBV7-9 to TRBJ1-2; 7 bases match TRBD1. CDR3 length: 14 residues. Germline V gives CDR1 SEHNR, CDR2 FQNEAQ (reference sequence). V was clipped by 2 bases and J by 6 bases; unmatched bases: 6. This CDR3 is CASSLTRDSHGYTF. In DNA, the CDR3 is TGTGCCAGCAGCTTAACGCGGGACAGCCATGGCTACACCTTC.

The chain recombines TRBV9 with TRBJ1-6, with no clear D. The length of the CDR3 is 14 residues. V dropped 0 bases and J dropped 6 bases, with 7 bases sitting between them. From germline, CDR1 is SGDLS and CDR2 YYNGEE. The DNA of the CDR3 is TGTGCCAGCAGCGTAGAACCAGCTAATTCACCCCTCCACTTT. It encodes CASSVEPANSPLHF.

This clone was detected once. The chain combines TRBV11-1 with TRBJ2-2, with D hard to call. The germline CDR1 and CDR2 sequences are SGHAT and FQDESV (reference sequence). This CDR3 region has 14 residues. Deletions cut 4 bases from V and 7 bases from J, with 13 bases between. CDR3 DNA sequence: TGTGCCAGCAGCTCAGATGGGAATTACGGGGAGCTGTTTTTT. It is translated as CASSSDGNYGELFF.

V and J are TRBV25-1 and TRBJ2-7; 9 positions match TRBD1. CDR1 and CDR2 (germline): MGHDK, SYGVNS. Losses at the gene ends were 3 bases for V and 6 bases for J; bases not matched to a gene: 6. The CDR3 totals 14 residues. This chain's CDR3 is CASSEMGQGSEQYF. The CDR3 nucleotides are TGTGCCAGCAGTGAGATGGGACAGGGAAGCGAGCAGTACTTC.

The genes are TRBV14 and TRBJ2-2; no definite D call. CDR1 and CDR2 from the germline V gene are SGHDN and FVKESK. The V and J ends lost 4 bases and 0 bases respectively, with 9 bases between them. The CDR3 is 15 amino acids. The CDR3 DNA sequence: TGTGCCAGCAGCCGTGCTGGAGCGAACACCGGGGAGCTGTTTTTT. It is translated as CASSRAGANTGELFF.

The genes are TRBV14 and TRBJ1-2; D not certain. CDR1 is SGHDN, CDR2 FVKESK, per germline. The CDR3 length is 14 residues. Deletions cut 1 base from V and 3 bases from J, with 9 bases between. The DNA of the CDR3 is TGTGCCAGCAGCCAAGCTGAAGGTTACTATGGCTACACCTTC. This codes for CASSQAEGYYGYTF. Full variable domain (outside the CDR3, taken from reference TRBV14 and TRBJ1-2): EAGVTQFPSHSVIEKGQTVTLRCDPISGHDNLYWYRRVMGKEIKFLLHFVKESKQDESGMPNNRFLAERTGGTYSTLKVQPAELEDSGVYFCASSQAEGYYGYTFGSGTRLTVV.

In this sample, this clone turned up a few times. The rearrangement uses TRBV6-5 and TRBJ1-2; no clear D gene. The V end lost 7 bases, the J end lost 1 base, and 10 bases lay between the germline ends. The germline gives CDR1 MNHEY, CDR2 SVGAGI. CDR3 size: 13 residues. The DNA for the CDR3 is TGTGCCAGCACCCCTGGAGTTAACTATGGCTACACCTTC. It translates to CASTPGVNYGYTF.

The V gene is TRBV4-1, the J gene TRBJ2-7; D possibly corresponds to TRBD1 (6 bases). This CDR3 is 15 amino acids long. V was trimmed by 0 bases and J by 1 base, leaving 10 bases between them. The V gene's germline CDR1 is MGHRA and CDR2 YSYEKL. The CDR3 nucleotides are TGCGCCAGCAGCCAAGATCAGGACAGATCCTACGAGCAGTACTTC. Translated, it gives CASSQDQDRSYEQYF.

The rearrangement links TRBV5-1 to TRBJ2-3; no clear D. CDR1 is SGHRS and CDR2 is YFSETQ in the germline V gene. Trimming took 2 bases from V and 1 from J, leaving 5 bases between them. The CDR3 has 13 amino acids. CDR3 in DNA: TGCGCCAGCAGCTTTTTTGGCACAGATACGCAGTATTTT. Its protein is CASSFFGTDTQYF.

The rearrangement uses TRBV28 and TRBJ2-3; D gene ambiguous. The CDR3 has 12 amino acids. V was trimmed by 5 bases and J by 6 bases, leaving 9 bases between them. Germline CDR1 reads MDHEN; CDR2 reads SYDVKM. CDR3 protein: CASSRSLDTQYF. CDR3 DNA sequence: TGTGCCAGCAGTCGGAGCCTGGATACGCAGTATTTT.

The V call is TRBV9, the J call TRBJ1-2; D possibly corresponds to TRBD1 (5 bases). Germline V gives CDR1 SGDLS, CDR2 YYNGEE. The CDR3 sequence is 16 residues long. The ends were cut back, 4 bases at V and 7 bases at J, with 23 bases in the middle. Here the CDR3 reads CASSTQQGVGVIGYTF. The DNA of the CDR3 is TGTGCCAGCAGCACCCAGCAGGGAGTGGGGGTAATTGGCTACACCTTC.

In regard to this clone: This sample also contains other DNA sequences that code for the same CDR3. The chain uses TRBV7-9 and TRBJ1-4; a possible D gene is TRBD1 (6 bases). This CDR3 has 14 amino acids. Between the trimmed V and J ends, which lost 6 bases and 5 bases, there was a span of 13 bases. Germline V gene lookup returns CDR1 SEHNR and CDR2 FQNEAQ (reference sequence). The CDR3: CASRAEGTNEKLFF. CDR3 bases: TGTGCCAGCAGGGCCGAGGGGACAAATGAAAAACTGTTTTTT.

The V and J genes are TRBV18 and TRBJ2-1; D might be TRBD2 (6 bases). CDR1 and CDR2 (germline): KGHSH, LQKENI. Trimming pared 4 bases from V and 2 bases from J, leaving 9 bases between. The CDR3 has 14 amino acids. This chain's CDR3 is CASSLGGPYNEQFF. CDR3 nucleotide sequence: TGTGCCAGCTCACTCGGGGGTCCCTACAATGAGCAGTTCTTC.

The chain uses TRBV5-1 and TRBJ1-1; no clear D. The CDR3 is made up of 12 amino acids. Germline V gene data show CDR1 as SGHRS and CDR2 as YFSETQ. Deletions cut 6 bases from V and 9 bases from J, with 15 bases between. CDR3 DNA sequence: TGCGCCAGCATGAGTCAGGCCCTTAAAGCTTTCTTT. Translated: CASMSQALKAFF.

The chain's CDR3 is CASSLFGTGGSPEAFF. The CDR3 region has the DNA TGTGCCAGCAGTTTATTCGGGACAGGGGGCTCCCCTGAAGCTTTCTTT. The gene calls are TRBV27 and TRBJ1-1, with 12 bases matching TRBD1. Trimming took 1 base from V and 6 from J; bases not matched to a gene: 6. This CDR3 spans 16 amino acids. The germline V gene has CDR1 MNHEY and CDR2 SMNVEV (reference sequence).

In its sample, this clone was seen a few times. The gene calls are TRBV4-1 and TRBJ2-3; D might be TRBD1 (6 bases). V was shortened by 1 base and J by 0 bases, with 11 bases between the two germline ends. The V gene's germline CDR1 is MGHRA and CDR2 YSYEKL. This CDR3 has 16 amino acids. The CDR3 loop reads CASSQAGADSTDTQYF. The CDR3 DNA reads TGCGCCAGCAGCCAAGCAGGGGCCGATAGCACAGATACGCAGTATTTT.

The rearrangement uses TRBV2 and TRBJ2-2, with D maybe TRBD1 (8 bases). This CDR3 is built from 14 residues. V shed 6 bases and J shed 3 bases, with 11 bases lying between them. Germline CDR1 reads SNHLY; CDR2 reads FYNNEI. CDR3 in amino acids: CASRTGGDTGELFF. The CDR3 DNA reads TGTGCCAGCAGAACAGGGGGGGACACCGGGGAGCTGTTTTTT.

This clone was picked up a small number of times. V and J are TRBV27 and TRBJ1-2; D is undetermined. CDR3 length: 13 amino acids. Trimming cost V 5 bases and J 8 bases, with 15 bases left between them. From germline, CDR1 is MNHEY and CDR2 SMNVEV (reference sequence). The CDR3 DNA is TGTGCCAGCAGTACCGGCCCTCTCCGAGGCTACACCTTC. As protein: CASSTGPLRGYTF.

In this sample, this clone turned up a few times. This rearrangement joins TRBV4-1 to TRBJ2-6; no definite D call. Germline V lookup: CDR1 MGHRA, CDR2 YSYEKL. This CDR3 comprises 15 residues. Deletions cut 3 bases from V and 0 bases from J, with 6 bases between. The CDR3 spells CASSHHSSGANVLTF. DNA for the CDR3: TGCGCCAGCAGCCACCACAGCTCTGGGGCCAACGTCCTGACTTTC.

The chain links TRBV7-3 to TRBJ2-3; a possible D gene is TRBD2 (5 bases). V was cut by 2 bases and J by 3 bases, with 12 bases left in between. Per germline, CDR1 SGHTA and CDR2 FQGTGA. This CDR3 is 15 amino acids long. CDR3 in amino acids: CASSLQGLYTDTQYF. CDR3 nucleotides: TGTGCCAGCAGCTTACAAGGACTCTATACAGATACGCAGTATTTT.

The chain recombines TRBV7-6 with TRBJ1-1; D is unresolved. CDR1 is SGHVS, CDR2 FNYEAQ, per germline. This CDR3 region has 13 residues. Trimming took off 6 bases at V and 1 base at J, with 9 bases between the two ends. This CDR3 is CASRHTTNTEAFF. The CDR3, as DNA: TGTGCCAGCAGACACACAACGAACACTGAAGCTTTCTTT.

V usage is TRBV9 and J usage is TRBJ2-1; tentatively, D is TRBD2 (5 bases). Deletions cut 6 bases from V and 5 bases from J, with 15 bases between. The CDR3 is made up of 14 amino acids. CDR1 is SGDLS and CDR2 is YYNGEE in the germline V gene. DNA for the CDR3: TGTGCCAGCACCTCCCTTCCCGGGGACAATGAGCAGTTCTTC. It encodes CASTSLPGDNEQFF.

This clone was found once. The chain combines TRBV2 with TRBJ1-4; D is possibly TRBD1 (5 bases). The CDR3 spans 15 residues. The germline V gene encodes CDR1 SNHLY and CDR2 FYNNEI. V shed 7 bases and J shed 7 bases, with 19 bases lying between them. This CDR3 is CASTPGLGETEKLFF. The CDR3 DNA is TGTGCCAGCACCCCCGGTCTGGGGGAAACTGAAAAACTGTTTTTT.

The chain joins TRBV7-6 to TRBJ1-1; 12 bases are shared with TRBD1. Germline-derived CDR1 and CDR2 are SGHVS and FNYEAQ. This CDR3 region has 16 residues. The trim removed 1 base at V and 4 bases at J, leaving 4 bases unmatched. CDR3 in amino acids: CASSLGDRGLSTEAFF. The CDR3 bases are TGTGCCAGCAGCTTAGGGGACAGGGGGCTAAGCACTGAAGCTTTCTTT.